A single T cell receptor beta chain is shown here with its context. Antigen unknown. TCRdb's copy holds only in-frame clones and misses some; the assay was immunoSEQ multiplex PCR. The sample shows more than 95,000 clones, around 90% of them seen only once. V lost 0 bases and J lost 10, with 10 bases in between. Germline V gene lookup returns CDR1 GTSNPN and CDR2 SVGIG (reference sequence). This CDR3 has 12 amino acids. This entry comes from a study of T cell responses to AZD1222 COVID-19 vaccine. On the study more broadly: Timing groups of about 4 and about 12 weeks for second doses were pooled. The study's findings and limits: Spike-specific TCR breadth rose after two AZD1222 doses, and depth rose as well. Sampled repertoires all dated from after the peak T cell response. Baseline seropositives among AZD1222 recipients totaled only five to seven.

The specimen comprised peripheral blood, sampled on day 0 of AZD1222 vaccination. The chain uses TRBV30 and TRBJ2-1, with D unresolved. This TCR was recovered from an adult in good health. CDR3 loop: CAWSVFPPEQFF. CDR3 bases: TGTGCCTGGAGTGTATTCCCACCCGAGCAGTTCTTC.